This T cell receptor (beta chain) emerged from a study of identical twins. Notes on the study in general: Twin sharing of out-of-frame TCR alpha was underestimated by models in monozygotic pairs. For out-of-frame alpha sequences shared by twins, low generation probability was in excess.

There are many counts of this clonotype. Antigen: not known. The CDR3 extends over 15 amino acids. The germline CDR1 and CDR2 sequences are MNHEY and SVGAGI. V lost 4 bases, J lost 4 bases, and 7 bases stayed unmatched. TCRdb re-analysed the 5' RACE reads in MiXCR, keeping a single row per CDR3 protein. This table holds approximately 700,000 distinct CDR3 sequences, 6% to 6.5% found once. Healthy Caucasians supplied all donations. This chain connects TRBV6-5 to TRBJ1-1; 9 bases fit TRBD1. Sequencing used naive T cells sorted from blood. This TCR was recovered from a man aged 18 to 29 in good health. CDR3 DNA: TGTGCCAGCAGTTCCCACGGACAGGGGTTCACTGAAGCTTTCTTT. This codes for CASSSHGQGFTEAFF.